The 29 T cell receptor beta chains below all came from one sample that was sequenced in a study of T cell responses to AZD1222 COVID-19 vaccine (dated by TCRdb to about 2021). The time point label here, explained by the study, means: baseline before first vaccination. This specimen's treatment or condition label, per the study, means: meningococcal conjugate vaccine given as trial control. Receptor amplification or capture employed the immunoSEQ multiplex PCR assay. This is the immuneACCESS table as TCRdb keeps it, with only in-frame sequences that have V and J called. A part of the clones is gone; compared with another copy, unresolved V genes explain less than half, and the rest is unexplained. This sample gives some 140,000 clones in total; around 85% of them show up just once. 5% to 6% of the sample rests with the top ten. Sample: peripheral blood, taken on day 0 of MenACWY control vaccination. The receptor source for this set is an adult in good health.

The chain employs TRBV4-3 and TRBJ2-1; tentatively, D is TRBD2 (7 bases). The CDR3 has 14 residues. Trimming took off 0 bases at V and 9 bases at J, with 12 bases between the two ends. Germline lookup yields CDR1 LGHNA and CDR2 YSLEER. This CDR3 is CASSQDGGGTEQFF. Here the CDR3 DNA reads TGCGCCAGCAGCCAAGATGGGGGGGGCACTGAGCAGTTCTTC.

The J gene is TRBJ1-6, the V gene TRBV12-5; TRBD1 matches at 11 bases. CDR3 length: 17 residues. CDR1 is LGHNT, CDR2 FRNRAP, per germline. The ends lost 5 bases at V and 10 bases at J; junction bases unmatched: 13. CDR3 DNA sequence: TGTGCTAGTGGTGTAAACCGGGACAGGGGGTCGAGATCACCCCTCCACTTT. Protein sequence: CASGVNRDRGSRSPLHF.

This clone came up once. V and J are TRBV19 and TRBJ2-7; D possibly corresponds to TRBD2 (5 bases). Germline V CDR1 and CDR2: LNHDA, SQIVND (reference sequence). The CDR3 runs to 14 residues. The ends were cut back, 3 bases at V and 6 bases at J, with 15 bases in the middle. The CDR3 spells CASSISGLRGEQYF. The CDR3 nucleotides read TGTGCCAGTAGTATTTCCGGGCTCCGGGGCGAGCAGTACTTC.

This chain uses TRBV25-1 with TRBJ2-7; D remains ambiguous. Between the trimmed V and J ends, which lost 7 bases and 6 bases, there was a span of 10 bases. This CDR3 has 11 residues. Germline CDR1 MGHDK, CDR2 SYGVNS. Here the CDR3 reads CASKTPSEQYF. CDR3 DNA sequence: TGTGCCAGCAAGACGCCTTCCGAGCAGTACTTC.

The J gene is TRBJ1-1, the V gene TRBV6-6, with D tentatively TRBD1 (6 bases). The V end lost 5 bases, the J end lost 0 bases, and 19 bases lay between the germline ends. The CDR3 length is 17 residues. Germline V CDR1 and CDR2: MNHNY, SVGAGI (reference sequence). CDR3: CASSPRRYRVMNTEAFF. The DNA for the CDR3 is TGTGCCAGCAGTCCCAGGAGATACAGGGTGATGAACACTGAAGCTTTCTTT.

The chain links TRBV6-5 to TRBJ2-7; no reliable D call. The CDR3 is made up of 12 amino acids. V lost 4 bases to trimming and J lost 6 bases, with 10 bases between them. In germline, CDR1 is MNHEY, CDR2 SVGAGI. The CDR3 protein is CASSFRQSEQYV. CDR3 DNA sequence: TGTGCCAGCAGTTTCCGCCAGTCCGAGCAGTACGTC.

The chain joins TRBV7-8 to TRBJ2-5; D tentatively fits TRBD1 or TRBD2 (5 bases each). Germline values: CDR1 SGHVS, CDR2 FQNEAQ. The CDR3 sequence is 15 residues long. Trimming stripped 1 base from V and 2 bases from J, with 11 bases between. This chain's CDR3 is CASSLGGRQQETQYF. CDR3 nucleotide sequence: TGTGCCAGCAGCTTAGGGGGGAGACAGCAAGAGACCCAGTACTTC.

With respect to this clone: This same CDR3 is encoded by further DNA sequences in the sample. The chain couples TRBV11-3 to TRBJ2-2, with D hard to call. Germline values: CDR1 SGHNT, CDR2 YENEEA. V lost 4 bases and J 3 bases, leaving 3 bases between the germline ends. The CDR3 length is 12 residues. The CDR3 DNA is TGTGCCAGCAGCTCTTACACCGGGGAGCTGTTTTTT. Translating gives CASSSYTGELFF.

The chain recombines TRBV4-1 with TRBJ2-1; a possible D gene is TRBD1 (6 bases). This CDR3 contains 14 residues. The V end lost 3 bases, the J end lost 14 bases, and 20 bases lay between the germline ends. In germline, CDR1 is MGHRA, CDR2 YSYEKL. The CDR3 loop reads CASSQLPTGTPKFF. The DNA for the CDR3 is TGCGCCAGCAGCCAGCTCCCGACCGGGACACCGAAGTTCTTC.

J is TRBJ2-1 and V is TRBV3-1 (or the pseudogene TRBV3-2), with D possibly called TRBD1 or TRBD2 (5 bases each). V lost 1 base and J 10 bases, leaving 11 bases between the germline ends. This CDR3 contains 13 residues. The germline gives CDR1 LGHDT, CDR2 YNNKEL (reference sequence). The CDR3 DNA follows: TGTGCCAGCAGCCAAGGGGACCTACGGGAGCAGTTCTTC. It yields the protein CASSQGDLREQFF.

The J gene is TRBJ2-2, the V gene TRBV7-2, with 9 bases identical to TRBD1. CDR1 and CDR2 from the germline V gene are SGHTA and FQGNSA. V was pared by 5 bases and J by 7 bases, with 14 bases of the junction left unmatched. The CDR3 totals 17 residues. The CDR3 DNA is TGTGCCAGCAGCGTACGCCAGGGACAGGGAGGAAGCGGGGAGCTGTTTTTT. Translating it yields CASSVRQGQGGSGELFF.

In its sample, this clone was seen a few times. V is TRBV11-3 and J is TRBJ2-7; D is undetermined. Trimming took 3 bases from V and 0 from J, leaving 18 bases between them. The germline V gene encodes CDR1 SGHNT and CDR2 YENEEA. The CDR3 loop spans 17 amino acids. CDR3 protein: CASSFPGRVKSSYEQYV. The DNA for the CDR3 is TGTGCCAGCAGCTTCCCCGGTAGGGTTAAGAGCTCCTACGAGCAGTACGTC.

The V gene is TRBV19, the J gene TRBJ1-2, with 9 positions matching TRBD1. Unmatched junction bases numbered 5, after V lost 6 bases and J lost 0 bases. The CDR3 is 15 amino acids. CDR1 is LNHDA and CDR2 is SQIVND in the germline V gene (reference sequence). CDR3: CASRSGTGPNYGYTF. DNA for the CDR3: TGTGCCAGTAGATCCGGGACAGGGCCTAACTATGGCTACACCTTC.

V is TRBV5-1 and J is TRBJ1-2; no definite D call. The CDR3 spans 20 residues. V lost 1 base to trimming and J lost 5 bases, with 30 bases between them. Per germline, CDR1 SGHRS and CDR2 YFSETQ. The CDR3 DNA follows: TGCGCCAGCAGCTTGAGTTTAACCCGGAACGCACTGGACGGCTTTTATGGCTACACCTTC. Translating gives CASSLSLTRNALDGFYGYTF. The full variable domain, with the rest looked up from reference TRBV5-1 and TRBJ1-2, is KAGVTQTPRYLIKTRGQQVTLSCSPISGHRSVSWYQQTPGQGLQFLFEYFSETQRNKGNFPGRFSGRQFSNSRSEMNVSTLELGDSALYLCASSLSLTRNALDGFYGYTFGSGTRLTVV.

The J gene is TRBJ1-4, the V gene TRBV19, with D maybe TRBD1 (5 bases). The CDR3 covers 13 residues. Germline V lookup: CDR1 LNHDA, CDR2 SQIVND (reference sequence). Trimming removed 9 bases at V and 4 bases at J, with 12 bases between. CDR3 DNA: TGTGCCAGCCTCGGACATTATAATGAAAAACTGTTTTTT. Encoded protein: CASLGHYNEKLFF.

The CDR3 bases are TGTGCCAGCAGTTTGGCAGAACATGGCTACACCTTC. Residues: CASSLAEHGYTF. This chain joins TRBV12-3 or TRBV12-4 and TRBJ1-2, with no clear D. V lost 3 bases and J 6 bases, leaving 8 bases between the germline ends. The CDR3 is made up of 12 amino acids.

This clone has more than one count but fewer than ten. This chain links TRBV6-5 with TRBJ2-7; D might be TRBD2 (6 bases). The CDR3 covers 14 residues. With 7 bases removed from V and 3 bases from J, the gap between germline ends came to 16 bases. Germline V CDR1 and CDR2: MNHEY, SVGAGI. In DNA form, the CDR3 reads TGTGCCAGCACTTATGCGCGGGACGACTACGAGCAGTACTTC. Protein: CASTYARDDYEQYF.

The chain recombines TRBV27 with TRBJ1-4, with 8 bases identical to TRBD1. The length of the CDR3 is 16 residues. V lost 2 bases and J lost 8; bases outside the gene matches: 10. Germline values: CDR1 MNHEY, CDR2 SMNVEV (reference sequence). The CDR3 region is CASSLDWGTGREKLFF. As DNA, the CDR3 is TGTGCCAGCAGTTTAGATTGGGGGACAGGACGGGAAAAACTGTTTTTT.

This chain connects TRBV6-5 to TRBJ1-3; unclear D gene. Germline loops: CDR1 MNHEY, CDR2 SVGAGI. The CDR3 is 16 residues long. Trimming stripped 4 bases from V and 4 bases from J, with 17 bases between. This chain's CDR3 is CASSSTSAASGNTIYF. DNA of the CDR3: TGTGCCAGCAGTTCCACCTCGGCAGCTTCGGGAAACACCATATATTTT.

The genes are TRBV19 and TRBJ1-5; D possibly corresponds to TRBD1 (5 bases). CDR1 and CDR2 from the germline V gene are LNHDA and SQIVND (reference sequence). V gave up 1 base and J gave up 7 bases, with 17 bases separating them. The CDR3 is made up of 16 amino acids. For the CDR3, the DNA is TGTGCCAGTAGTATAGGGACAACTTTTGTTCGACAGCCCCAGCATTTT. Encoded protein: CASSIGTTFVRQPQHF. Complete variable domain (other parts from reference TRBV19 and TRBJ1-5): DGGITQSPKYLFRKEGQNVTLSCEQNLNHDAMYWYRQDPGQGLRLIYYSQIVNDFQKGDIAEGYSVSREKKESFPLTVTSAQKNPTAFYLCASSIGTTFVRQPQHFGDGTRLSIL.

This chain links TRBV24-1 with TRBJ2-5; 8 bases match TRBD2. This CDR3 is built from 15 residues. J gave up 1 base and V 3 bases, and 3 bases lay outside the gene matches. Germline values: CDR1 KGHDR, CDR2 SFDVKD. The CDR3: CATSDPGGPQETQYF. The DNA of the CDR3 is TGTGCCACCAGTGATCCGGGAGGGCCCCAAGAGACCCAGTACTTC.

The rearrangement uses TRBV19 and TRBJ1-5, with unresolved D. CDR3 length: 12 amino acids. Trimming removed 6 bases from V and 9 bases from J, with 12 bases in between. Germline CDR1 LNHDA, CDR2 SQIVND (reference sequence). The CDR3 sequence is CASSPNLGPQHF. For the CDR3, the DNA is TGTGCCAGTAGCCCGAATCTGGGGCCCCAGCATTTT.

The chain links TRBV3-1 (or the pseudogene TRBV3-2) to TRBJ1-1; TRBD1 is a possible D gene (5 bases). Germline V CDR1 and CDR2: LGHDT, YNNKEL (reference sequence). The length of the CDR3 is 15 residues. V was trimmed by 4 bases and J by 1 base, leaving 13 bases between them. In nucleotides, the CDR3 is TGTGCCAGCAGCCCGTCGACAGACCCGAACACTGAAGCTTTCTTT. Residues: CASSPSTDPNTEAFF.

This chain links TRBV5-1 with TRBJ1-2; D gene unclear. CDR3 length equals 14 residues. Germline values: CDR1 SGHRS, CDR2 YFSETQ. V lost 3 bases and J lost 6, with 15 bases in between. CDR3 protein: CASSSLGGKDGYTF. The CDR3 nucleotides are TGCGCCAGCAGCTCGCTGGGAGGGAAGGATGGCTACACCTTC.

The rearrangement links TRBV5-1 to TRBJ2-5; D may be TRBD1 (5 bases). V lost 0 bases and J lost 2, with 14 bases in between. The CDR3 totals 16 residues. CDR1 SGHRS and CDR2 YFSETQ come from the germline V gene. The CDR3 sequence is CASSLGGGRRQETQYF. The CDR3 region has the DNA TGCGCCAGCAGCTTGGGGGGCGGCAGGCGACAAGAGACCCAGTACTTC. The full variable domain, its missing parts supplied by reference TRBV5-1 and TRBJ2-5, is KAGVTQTPRYLIKTRGQQVTLSCSPISGHRSVSWYQQTPGQGLQFLFEYFSETQRNKGNFPGRFSGRQFSNSRSEMNVSTLELGDSALYLCASSLGGGRRQETQYFGPGTRLLVL.

The chain couples TRBV5-1 to TRBJ1-1; D may be TRBD1 (5 bases). Trimming removed 0 bases from V and 0 bases from J, with 9 bases in between. The CDR3 loop spans 15 amino acids. In germline, CDR1 is SGHRS, CDR2 YFSETQ. In DNA form, the CDR3 reads TGCGCCAGCAGCTTGGGGACACGGATGAACACTGAAGCTTTCTTT. The encoded protein is CASSLGTRMNTEAFF.

The V and J genes are TRBV19 and TRBJ2-4; D gene unclear. V lost 0 bases to trimming and J lost 0 bases, with 6 bases between them. CDR3 length equals 15 residues. CDR1 and CDR2 (germline): LNHDA, SQIVND (reference sequence). The CDR3 bases are TGTGCCAGTAGTATAGAGAGTGTAGCCAAAAACATTCAGTACTTC. The encoded protein is CASSIESVAKNIQYF.

This clone was recorded only once. The rearrangement uses TRBV19 and TRBJ1-2, with D unclear. The V and J ends lost 3 bases and 8 bases respectively, with 16 bases between them. From germline, CDR1 is LNHDA and CDR2 SQIVND (reference sequence). The CDR3 contains 14 residues. The CDR3 reads CASSIYSPGEGYTF. CDR3 DNA: TGTGCCAGTAGTATTTATTCCCCCGGGGAAGGCTACACCTTC.

This chain connects TRBV7-8 to TRBJ1-1; no definite D call. Trimming removed 8 bases from V and 5 bases from J, with 12 bases in between. This CDR3 contains 12 residues. Germline V gene data show CDR1 as SGHVS and CDR2 as FQNEAQ. The CDR3 sequence: CASRDGVTEAFF. The CDR3 DNA reads TGTGCCAGCCGAGATGGGGTTACTGAAGCTTTCTTT. Together with reference TRBV7-8 and TRBJ1-1, the CDR3 gives the full variable domain: GAGVSQSPRYKVAKRGQDVALRCDPISGHVSLFWYQQALGQGPEFLTYFQNEAQLDKSGLPSDRFFAERPEGSVSTLKIQRTQQEDSAVYLCASRDGVTEAFFGQGTRLTVV.